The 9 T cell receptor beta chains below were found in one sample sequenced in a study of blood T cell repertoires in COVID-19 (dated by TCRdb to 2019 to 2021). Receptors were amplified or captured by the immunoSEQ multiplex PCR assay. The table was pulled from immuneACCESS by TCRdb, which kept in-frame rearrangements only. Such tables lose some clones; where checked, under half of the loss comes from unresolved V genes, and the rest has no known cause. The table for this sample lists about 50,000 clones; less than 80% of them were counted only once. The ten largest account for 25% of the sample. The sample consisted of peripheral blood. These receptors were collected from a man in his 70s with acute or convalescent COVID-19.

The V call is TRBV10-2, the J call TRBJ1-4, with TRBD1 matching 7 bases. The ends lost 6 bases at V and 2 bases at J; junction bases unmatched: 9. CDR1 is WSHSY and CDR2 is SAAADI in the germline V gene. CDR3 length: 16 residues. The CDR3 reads CASSHPSTGTNEKLFF. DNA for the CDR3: TGCGCCAGCAGCCATCCCTCGACAGGGACTAATGAAAAACTGTTTTTT.

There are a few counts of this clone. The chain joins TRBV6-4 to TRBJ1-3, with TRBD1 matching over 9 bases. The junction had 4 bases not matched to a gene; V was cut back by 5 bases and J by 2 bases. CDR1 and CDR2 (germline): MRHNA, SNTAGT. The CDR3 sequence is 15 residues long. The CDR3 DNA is TGTGCCAGCAGTCCAACAGGGGGCCCTGGAAACACCATATATTTT. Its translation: CASSPTGGPGNTIYF.

The CDR3 reads CSASRVAGGISYEQYF. In DNA form, the CDR3 reads TGCAGTGCTAGTCGGGTAGCGGGAGGAATCTCCTACGAGCAGTACTTC. The V call is TRBV20-1, the J call TRBJ2-7; 10 bases agree with TRBD2. V shed 3 bases, J shed 0 bases, and the junction held 8 bases outside the gene matches. The CDR3 contains 16 residues. Looked up from germline, CDR1 is DFQATT and CDR2 is SNEGSKA (reference sequence).

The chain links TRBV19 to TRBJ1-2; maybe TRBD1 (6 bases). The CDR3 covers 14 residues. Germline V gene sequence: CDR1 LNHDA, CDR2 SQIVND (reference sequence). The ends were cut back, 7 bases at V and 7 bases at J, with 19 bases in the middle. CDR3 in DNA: TGTGCCAGTACACCTCAGGGGTCATTTGGTGGCTACACCTTC. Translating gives CASTPQGSFGGYTF.

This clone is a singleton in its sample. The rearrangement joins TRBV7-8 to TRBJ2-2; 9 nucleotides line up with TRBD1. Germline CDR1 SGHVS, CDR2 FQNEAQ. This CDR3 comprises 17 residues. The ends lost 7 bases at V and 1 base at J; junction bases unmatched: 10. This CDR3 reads CASTGLNRGRNTGELFF. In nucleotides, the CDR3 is TGTGCCAGCACCGGATTAAACAGGGGGCGGAACACCGGGGAGCTGTTTTTT. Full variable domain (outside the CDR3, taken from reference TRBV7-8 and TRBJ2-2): GAGVSQSPRYKVAKRGQDVALRCDPISGHVSLFWYQQALGQGPEFLTYFQNEAQLDKSGLPSDRFFAERPEGSVSTLKIQRTQQEDSAVYLCASTGLNRGRNTGELFFGEGSRLTVL.

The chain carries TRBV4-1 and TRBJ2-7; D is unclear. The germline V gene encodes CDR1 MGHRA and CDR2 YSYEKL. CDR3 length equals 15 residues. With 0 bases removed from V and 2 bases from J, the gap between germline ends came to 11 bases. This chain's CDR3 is CASSQESRTAYEQYF. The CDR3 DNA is TGCGCCAGCAGCCAAGAGTCCCGCACAGCCTACGAGCAGTACTTC.

CDR3 loop: CASQEGAGDTQYF. For the CDR3, the DNA is TGTGCCTCACAGGAGGGGGCTGGAGATACGCAGTATTTT. The rearrangement links TRBV2 to TRBJ2-3; tentatively, D is TRBD1 (7 bases). CDR1 and CDR2 from the germline V gene are SNHLY and FYNNEI. Trimming took off 11 bases at V and 5 bases at J, with 17 bases between the two ends. This CDR3 is 13 amino acids long.

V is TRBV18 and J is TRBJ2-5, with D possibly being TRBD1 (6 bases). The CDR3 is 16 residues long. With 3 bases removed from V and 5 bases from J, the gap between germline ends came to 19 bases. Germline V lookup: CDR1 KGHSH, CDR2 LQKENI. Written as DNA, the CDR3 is TGTGCCAGCTCACCCGCCGTACAGGGCAGAGGGGAGACCCAGTACTTC. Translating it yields CASSPAVQGRGETQYF.

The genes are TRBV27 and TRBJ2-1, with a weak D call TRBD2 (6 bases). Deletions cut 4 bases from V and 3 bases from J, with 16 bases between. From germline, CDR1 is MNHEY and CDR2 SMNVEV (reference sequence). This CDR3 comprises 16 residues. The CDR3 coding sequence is TGTGCCAGCAGTTCGAGAACTAGCAGAGTCTACAATGAGCAGTTCTTC. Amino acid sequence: CASSSRTSRVYNEQFF.